This paragraph covers one T cell receptor (beta chain) sequence. Antigen: not known. Since no conserved phenylalanine or tryptophan closes the CDR3, a read error is the likely cause. It is unclear where the CDR3 begins or ends on the DNA, so no DNA is shown, and the CDR3 is as TCRdb lists it. This sample is part of a study of tumor and adjacent non-tumor tissue in lung cancer. Overall study: Patients comprised about a dozen adenocarcinoma, 2 squamous cell carcinoma and 1 small cell lung cancer. The patients, roughly 9 men and roughly 5 women, were roughly 30 to 80 with stage I to III disease. The study's findings and limits: Tumor repertoires had a smaller top 100 clone share than normal lung. Tumor tissue had significantly higher TCR diversity than normal lung.

A modified ARM-PCR protocol with three rounds of nested PCR amplified TCRbeta. TCRdb itself ran the multiplex PCR reads through MiXCR, one entry per CDR3 protein. This sample yields more than 85,000 distinct CDR3 sequences, of which roughly 80% are seen a single time; 30% to 45% belongs to the top ten. No cell sorting was done before RNA was extracted from the tissue. The CDR3 is 13 residues long, ends included. Germline V gene sequence: CDR1 SGHNT, CDR2 YYREEE (reference sequence). This sequence was found in an older woman with non-small cell lung cancer. V usage is TRBV5-4 and J usage is TRBJ2-3. Sequenced sample: lung tumor tissue. Here the CDR3 reads CASSLVDTDTQYL.